This TCR beta chain was recovered during a study of blood T cell repertoires in COVID-19. Sequencing used immunoSEQ multiplex PCR; TCRdb keeps in-frame clones, though not all of them. The sample lists a few hundred thousand clones; 65% to 85% were seen once. The germline V gene encodes CDR1 SGDLS and CDR2 YYNGEE. The CDR3 is 15 residues long. V dropped 0 bases and J dropped 2 bases, with 11 bases sitting between them. The sample comprised PBMCs or T cells enriched from blood (not recorded which). The V and J genes are TRBV9 and TRBJ1-1, with D unclear. The clonotype originates from a woman aged 35 to 49 with acute COVID-19. Here the CDR3 reads CASSVDPDFNTEAFF. CDR3 coding DNA: TGTGCCAGCAGCGTAGATCCGGACTTCAACACTGAAGCTTTCTTT.